Below, 28 T cell receptor beta chains from the same sample are listed, as sequenced in a study of Ad26.COV2.S vaccination and SARS-CoV-2 variants. This sample's treatment: about 20 received Ad26.COV2.S at low or high dose, single or two shots; 5 received placebo; per-sample allocation not given. Samples came from day 63 after the first vaccine or placebo injection. Repertoires were generated with immunoSEQ multiplex PCR, while TCRdb's copy carries only in-frame clones and drops some. The repertoire has about 680,000 clones, about 89% of them found once; the top ten carry about 1.5%. The source material was peripheral blood, sampled in a trial of Ad26.COV2.S vaccine versus placebo. The receptors were gathered from a person between 18 and 59 years old who received the Ad26.COV2.S COVID-19 vaccine or a placebo.

The rearrangement joins TRBV5-6 to TRBJ2-3; no firm D call. Germline-derived CDR1 and CDR2 are SGHDT and YYEEEE. There are 13 residues in the CDR3. The ends were cut back, 2 bases at V and 1 base at J, with 5 bases in the middle. The chain's CDR3 is CASSFFGTDTQYF. CDR3 nucleotides: TGTGCCAGCAGCTTCTTTGGCACAGATACGCAGTATTTT.

The genes are TRBV11-2 and TRBJ2-7; D is possibly TRBD1 or TRBD2 (6 bases each). This CDR3 is 15 amino acids long. Trimming shortened V by 3 bases and J by 6 bases, and 18 bases separated the two germline ends. Germline V lookup: CDR1 SGHAT, CDR2 FQNNGV. The CDR3 bases are TGTGCCAGCAGCTTCGGGGACACCGGGGGAGTCGAGCAGTACTTC. Its protein is CASSFGDTGGVEQYF.

V is TRBV13 and J is TRBJ1-3; tentative D call: TRBD1 (5 bases). CDR3 length equals 16 residues. Deletions cut 0 bases from V and 0 bases from J, with 9 bases between. The germline V gene has CDR1 PRHDT and CDR2 FYEKMQ (reference sequence). The CDR3 sequence: CASSLGQGISGNTIYF. CDR3 in DNA: TGTGCCAGCAGCTTAGGGCAGGGTATCTCTGGAAACACCATATATTTT. Full variable domain (remainder filled in from reference TRBV13 and TRBJ1-3): AAGVIQSPRHLIKEKRETATLKCYPIPRHDTVYWYQQGPGQDPQFLISFYEKMQSDKGSIPDRFSAQQFSDYHSELNMSSLELGDSALYFCASSLGQGISGNTIYFGEGSWLTVV.

This clone has just one count. V gene TRBV5-6 combines with J gene TRBJ2-6, with a tentative D call TRBD2 (6 bases). This CDR3 has 17 residues. V lost 0 bases and J 0 bases, leaving 10 bases between the germline ends. CDR1 is SGHDT, CDR2 YYEEEE, per germline. The CDR3 loop reads CASSLELGGSGANVLTF. Written as DNA, the CDR3 is TGTGCCAGCAGCTTGGAGTTGGGGGGCTCTGGGGCCAACGTCCTGACTTTC. Combining the CDR3 with reference TRBV5-6 and TRBJ2-6 gives the whole variable domain DAGVTQSPTHLIKTRGQQVTLRCSPKSGHDTVSWYQQALGQGPQFIFQYYEEEERQRGNFPDRFSGHQFPNYSSELNVNALLLGDSALYLCASSLELGGSGANVLTFGAGSRLTVL.

The chain recombines TRBV7-2 with TRBJ2-7; 7 bases match TRBD1. Germline lookup yields CDR1 SGHTA and CDR2 FQGNSA. The CDR3 is 14 amino acids. Germline trimming cut 5 bases from V and 0 bases from J; bases unmatched to any gene: 4. The CDR3 DNA is TGTGCCAGCAGCCTAAGACAGGGCTCCTACGAGCAGTACTTC. This gives the protein CASSLRQGSYEQYF.

The chain has TRBV11-2 and TRBJ2-5, with 11 bases matching TRBD2. This CDR3 region has 18 residues. J lost 5 bases, V lost 5 bases, and 16 bases had no gene match. CDR1 is SGHAT and CDR2 is FQNNGV in the germline V gene. The CDR3 sequence: CASSPDFGLAGEGETQYF. For the CDR3, the DNA is TGTGCCAGCAGCCCGGACTTCGGACTAGCGGGCGAGGGGGAGACCCAGTACTTC. Full variable domain (rest looked up from reference TRBV11-2 and TRBJ2-5): EAGVAQSPRYKIIEKRQSVAFWCNPISGHATLYWYQQILGQGPKLLIQFQNNGVVDDSQLPKDRFSAERLKGVDSTLKIQPAKLEDSAVYLCASSPDFGLAGEGETQYFGPGTRLLVL.

This chain connects TRBV19 to TRBJ1-4; D gene uncertain. CDR1 and CDR2 (germline): LNHDA, SQIVND (reference sequence). The germline V and J ends were trimmed by 5 bases and 4 bases, with 8 bases remaining between them. This CDR3 contains 13 residues. Written as DNA, the CDR3 is TGTGCCAGTAGTCTCGACCTTAATGAAAAACTGTTTTTT. Its translation: CASSLDLNEKLFF.

The rearrangement links TRBV5-4 to TRBJ2-1, with 9 nucleotides matching TRBD2. The CDR3 contains 15 residues. With V trimmed by 9 bases and J by 0 bases, 7 bases remained unmatched. From germline, CDR1 is SGHNT and CDR2 YYREEE (reference sequence). The CDR3 region is CATGGLAVSYNEQFF. The CDR3 region has the DNA TGTGCCACCGGGGGACTAGCCGTCTCCTACAATGAGCAGTTCTTC.

This sequence joins TRBV3-1 (or the pseudogene TRBV3-2) and TRBJ2-2; D is unclear. The V and J ends lost 1 base and 3 bases respectively, with 12 bases between them. CDR3 size: 16 residues. CDR1 and CDR2 (germline): LGHDT, YNNKEL (reference sequence). As DNA, the CDR3 is TGTGCCAGCAGCCAAGTAACGATCAGATACACCGGGGAGCTGTTTTTT. It translates to CASSQVTIRYTGELFF.

The chain employs TRBV11-2 and TRBJ2-2, with 10 positions matching TRBD2. Trimming removed 5 bases from V and 6 bases from J; junction bases left unmatched: 3. Germline values: CDR1 SGHAT, CDR2 FQNNGV. There are 14 residues in the CDR3. The CDR3 region is CASSITSGAGELFF. In nucleotides, the CDR3 is TGTGCCAGCAGCATAACTAGCGGGGCCGGGGAGCTGTTTTTT. Full variable domain (rest looked up from reference TRBV11-2 and TRBJ2-2): EAGVAQSPRYKIIEKRQSVAFWCNPISGHATLYWYQQILGQGPKLLIQFQNNGVVDDSQLPKDRFSAERLKGVDSTLKIQPAKLEDSAVYLCASSITSGAGELFFGEGSRLTVL.

The rearrangement joins TRBV14 to TRBJ2-2; 10 nucleotides match TRBD1. V lost 4 bases, J lost 0 bases, and 5 bases stayed unmatched. The CDR3 loop spans 17 amino acids. Germline V lookup: CDR1 SGHDN, CDR2 FVKESK. CDR3 bases: TGTGCCAGCAGCCCCTGGACAGGGGGATCGAACACCGGGGAGCTGTTTTTT. As protein: CASSPWTGGSNTGELFF.

This clone was observed a single time. V is TRBV10-3 and J is TRBJ2-7, with D maybe TRBD2 (5 bases). From germline, CDR1 is ENHRY and CDR2 SYGVKD. V dropped 8 bases and J dropped 2 bases, with 16 bases sitting between them. This CDR3 spans 14 amino acids. CDR3 DNA: TGTGCCATCCGGGATAGGCAGAGCCCCTACGAGCAGTACTTC. It translates to CAIRDRQSPYEQYF.

The CDR3 nucleotides are TGTGCCAGCAGCCAAGGCGTAACAGGGGCCAGGGAGACCCAGTACTTC. It specifies CASSQGVTGARETQYF. The rearrangement uses TRBV3-1 (or the pseudogene TRBV3-2) and TRBJ2-5; TRBD1 matches 7 bases. J was trimmed by 5 bases and V by 1 base; bases with no gene match: 10. Germline values: CDR1 LGHDT, CDR2 YNNKEL (reference sequence). The CDR3 is made up of 16 amino acids.

This CDR3 reads CASSLRNTGELFF. CDR3 in DNA: TGTGCCAGCAGTTTGCGGAACACCGGGGAGCTGTTTTTT. The rearrangement uses TRBV6-6 and TRBJ2-2, with D uncertain. The germline CDR1 and CDR2 sequences are MNHNY and SVGAGI (reference sequence). Deletions cut 4 bases from V and 1 base from J, with 4 bases between. This CDR3 contains 13 residues.

With regard to this clone: This sample also contains other DNA sequences that code for the same CDR3. The genes are TRBV30 and TRBJ2-1, with D unresolved. The V gene lost 0 bases and the J gene lost 4 bases, with 7 bases spanning the gap. The CDR3 loop spans 13 amino acids. Germline V CDR1 and CDR2: GTSNPN, SVGIG (reference sequence). CDR3 in DNA: TGTGCCTGGAGTGTACTTGAATACAATGAGCAGTTCTTC. Its translation: CAWSVLEYNEQFF.

V is TRBV6-5 and J is TRBJ2-1; no clear D gene. The germline CDR1 and CDR2 sequences are MNHEY and SVGAGI. The germline V and J ends were trimmed by 6 bases and 3 bases, with 6 bases remaining between them. There are 12 residues in the CDR3. CDR3: CASSSDYNEQFF. The CDR3 DNA sequence: TGTGCCAGCAGCTCAGACTACAATGAGCAGTTCTTC.

Turning to this clone: This sample includes further DNA sequences coding for the same CDR3. The rearrangement uses TRBV7-2 and TRBJ2-1, with 7 nucleotides matching TRBD2. The CDR3 is 15 residues long. Germline CDR1 and CDR2: SGHTA and FQGNSA. V trimming: 3 bases; J trimming: 3 bases; junction bases outside the gene matches: 5. CDR3 sequence (DNA): TGTGCCAGCAGCTTGGCCAGCGGGAACTACAATGAGCAGTTCTTC. Translation gives CASSLASGNYNEQFF. The full variable domain, with the rest looked up from reference TRBV7-2 and TRBJ2-1, is GAGVSQSPSNKVTEKGKDVELRCDPISGHTALYWYRQSLGQGLEFLIYFQGNSAPDKSGLPSDRFSAERTGGSVSTLTIQRTQQEDSAVYLCASSLASGNYNEQFFGPGTRLTVL.

V gene TRBV19 combines with J gene TRBJ2-1; D may be TRBD1 (6 bases). V lost 5 bases and J lost 7, with 15 bases in between. Germline V CDR1 and CDR2: LNHDA, SQIVND (reference sequence). The CDR3 runs 14 residues. CDR3 in DNA: TGTGCCAGTAGTGGGGGCCGACAGGTAAATGAGCAGTTCTTC. Translating it yields CASSGGRQVNEQFF.

A remark on this clone: Additional DNA sequences in this sample encode the identical CDR3. CDR3 DNA: TGTGCCAGTAGTATCGGGCAGGGAGATACGCAGTATTTT. As protein: CASSIGQGDTQYF. The chain carries TRBV19 and TRBJ2-3; D might be TRBD1 (5 bases). CDR3 length: 13 amino acids. V was cut by 3 bases and J by 5 bases, with 9 bases left in between. Germline V gene data show CDR1 as LNHDA and CDR2 as SQIVND (reference sequence).

The V gene is TRBV7-2, the J gene TRBJ1-6, with D possibly being TRBD1 (6 bases). V lost 1 base and J lost 8, with 18 bases in between. The CDR3 sequence is 17 residues long. Germline values: CDR1 SGHTA, CDR2 FQGNSA. For the CDR3, the DNA is TGTGCCAGCAGCTTAGGTGGGGGTCAGGGGTGGGATTCACCCCTCCACTTT. This gives the protein CASSLGGGQGWDSPLHF. The variable domain in full, completed from reference TRBV7-2 and TRBJ1-6, reads GAGVSQSPSNKVTEKGKDVELRCDPISGHTALYWYRQSLGQGLEFLIYFQGNSAPDKSGLPSDRFSAERTGGSVSTLTIQRTQQEDSAVYLCASSLGGGQGWDSPLHFGNGTRLTVT.

V is TRBV6-5 and J is TRBJ1-1; a weak D match, TRBD1 (6 bases). Germline CDR1 reads MNHEY; CDR2 reads SVGAGI. Trimming took off 4 bases at V and 2 bases at J, with 14 bases between the two ends. CDR3 length equals 15 residues. CDR3 protein: CASSFLGGANTEAFF. The CDR3 nucleotides are TGTGCCAGCAGTTTCTTAGGGGGGGCCAACACTGAAGCTTTCTTT.

The chain is built from TRBV5-1 and TRBJ2-1; 13 positions match TRBD2. The CDR3 sequence is 15 residues long. Looked up from germline, CDR1 is SGHRS and CDR2 is YFSETQ. Trimming took 3 bases from V and 6 from J; bases not matched to a gene: 3. This CDR3 reads CASSSRTSGSNEQFF. CDR3 in DNA: TGCGCCAGCAGCTCCAGGACTAGCGGGAGCAATGAGCAGTTCTTC.

The chain combines TRBV2 with TRBJ2-3, with 9 nucleotides matching TRBD1. The CDR3 has 16 residues. Trimming removed 7 bases from V and 0 bases from J; junction bases left unmatched: 8. Per the germline V gene, CDR1 is SNHLY and CDR2 is FYNNEI. The CDR3 spells CASTLDRGRSTDTQYF. The CDR3, as DNA: TGTGCCAGCACGTTGGACAGGGGTAGGAGCACAGATACGCAGTATTTT.

The V and J genes are TRBV3-1 (or the pseudogene TRBV3-2) and TRBJ2-5; D is possibly TRBD2 (6 bases). Trimming removed 5 bases from V and 5 bases from J, with 21 bases in between. Germline-derived CDR1 and CDR2 are LGHDT and YNNKEL (reference sequence). The CDR3 spans 16 residues. The CDR3 nucleotides read TGTGCCAGCAGCACCAAGAGGGGCTTAGCGGATGAGACCCAGTACTTC. Its protein is CASSTKRGLADETQYF.

This clone was seen just once. V and J are TRBV2 and TRBJ2-7; 9 nucleotides match TRBD2. The CDR3 covers 15 residues. V lost 2 bases and J lost 6; bases outside the gene matches: 8. Per germline, CDR1 SNHLY and CDR2 FYNNEI. The CDR3 spells CASSELGTSGFEQYF. DNA for the CDR3: TGTGCCAGCAGTGAACTGGGCACTAGCGGGTTCGAGCAGTACTTC.

The rearrangement uses TRBV4-2 and TRBJ1-4; D may be TRBD1 (5 bases). Germline V CDR1 and CDR2: LGHNA, YNFKEQ. The V end was cut by 3 bases, the J end by 4 bases, with 12 bases between. CDR3 length: 15 residues. As DNA, the CDR3 is TGTGCCAGCAGCCAGCCGGGACGCGTTAATGAAAAACTGTTTTTT. This codes for CASSQPGRVNEKLFF.

The gene calls are TRBV18 and TRBJ2-7; D remains unclear. V dropped 4 bases and J dropped 3 bases, with 7 bases sitting between them. Germline-derived CDR1 and CDR2 are KGHSH and LQKENI. The CDR3 loop spans 12 amino acids. The CDR3 DNA reads as TGTGCCAGCTCACAAACTAACTACGAGCAGTACTTC. This sequence encodes CASSQTNYEQYF.

V gene TRBV3-1 (or the pseudogene TRBV3-2) combines with J gene TRBJ2-2, with D unclear. V lost 0 bases and J 11 bases, leaving 13 bases between the germline ends. From germline, CDR1 is LGHDT and CDR2 YNNKEL (reference sequence). The CDR3 loop spans 14 amino acids. CDR3 DNA: TGTGCCAGCAGCCAAGAACCCACATGGGAAGAGCTGTTTTTT. Protein sequence: CASSQEPTWEELFF.